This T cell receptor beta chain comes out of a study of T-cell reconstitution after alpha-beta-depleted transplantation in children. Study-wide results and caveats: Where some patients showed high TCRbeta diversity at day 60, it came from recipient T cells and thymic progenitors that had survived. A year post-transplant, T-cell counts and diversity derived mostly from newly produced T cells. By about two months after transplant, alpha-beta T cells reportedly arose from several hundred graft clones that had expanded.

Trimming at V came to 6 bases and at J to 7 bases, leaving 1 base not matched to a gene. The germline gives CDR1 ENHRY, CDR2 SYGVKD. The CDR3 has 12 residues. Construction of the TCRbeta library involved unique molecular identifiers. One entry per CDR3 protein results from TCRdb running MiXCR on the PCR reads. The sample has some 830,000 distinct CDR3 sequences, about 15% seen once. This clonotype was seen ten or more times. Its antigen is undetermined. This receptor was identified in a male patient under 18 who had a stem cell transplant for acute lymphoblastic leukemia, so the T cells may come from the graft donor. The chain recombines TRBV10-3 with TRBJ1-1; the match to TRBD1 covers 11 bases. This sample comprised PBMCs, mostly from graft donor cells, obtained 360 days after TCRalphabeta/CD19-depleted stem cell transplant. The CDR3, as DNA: TGTGCCATCAGGGGGACAGGGGGTGAAGCTTTCTTT. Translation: CAIRGTGGEAFF.